Below are 31 T cell receptor beta chains sequenced from a single sample in a study of human T cells and chemical hapten exposure. MiXCR was run by TCRdb on the RACE reads, yielding one entry per CDR3 protein. Of around 360,000 distinct CDR3 sequences listed, around 6% are singletons. The time point is: patch test 2, 6 weeks after DPC sensitization. Treatment meaning: therapeutic diphenylcyclopropenone sensitization with weekly scalp DPC. Specimen: whole blood, collected in connection with sensitization to the hapten diphenylcyclopropenone (DPC). The source is a woman between 18 and 29 years old with alopecia areata. Some clones in this sample may be carry-over from other donors' samples.

There are many counts of this clonotype. The chain couples TRBV29-1 to TRBJ2-7; 8 bases line up with TRBD1. CDR3 length equals 13 residues. With V trimmed by 6 bases and J by 5 bases, 9 bases remained unmatched. Looked up from germline, CDR1 is SQVTM and CDR2 is ANQGSEA. This chain's CDR3 is CSVRGQGGDEQYF. CDR3 bases: TGCAGCGTGCGCGGACAGGGCGGCGACGAGCAGTACTTC.

With respect to this clonotype: A read error is possible here, since a much larger clone lies one base away. The chain couples TRBV6-6 to TRBJ2-6, with unresolved D. The CDR3 runs to 14 residues. The V gene's germline CDR1 is MNHNY and CDR2 SVGAGI (reference sequence). For the CDR3, the DNA is TGTGCCAACAGTTCCGGTTCTGGGGCCAACGTCCTGACTTTC. It yields the protein CANSSGSGANVLTF.

This clonotype was counted many times. The rearrangement joins TRBV20-1 to TRBJ1-6, with D unresolved. V shed 4 bases and J shed 9 bases, with 10 bases lying between them. The CDR3 runs to 12 residues. From germline, CDR1 is DFQATT and CDR2 SNEGSKA (reference sequence). CDR3 residues: CSAKLEGSPLHF. CDR3 nucleotide sequence: TGCAGTGCTAAACTAGAGGGTTCACCCCTCCACTTT.

This clonotype has a count of ten or more. CDR3 nucleotide sequence: TGTGCCAGCAGACCAAGCGGGGAGTCCTACAATGAGCAGTTCTTC. Its protein is CASRPSGESYNEQFF. The gene calls are TRBV6-4 and TRBJ2-1, with 7 nucleotides matching TRBD2. Germline lookup yields CDR1 MRHNA and CDR2 SNTAGT. J gave up 1 base and V 6 bases, and 6 bases lay outside the gene matches. The CDR3 sequence is 15 residues long.

The V gene is TRBV20-1, the J gene TRBJ1-2, with 8 nucleotides matching TRBD1. The germline V gene has CDR1 DFQATT and CDR2 SNEGSKA (reference sequence). This CDR3 is 13 amino acids long. Losses at the gene ends were 4 bases for V and 4 bases for J; bases not matched to a gene: 5. This chain's CDR3 is CSAIITGGYGYTF. In DNA form, the CDR3 reads TGCAGTGCTATAATAACAGGGGGCTATGGCTACACCTTC.

The rearrangement uses TRBV18 and TRBJ1-1; D may be TRBD1 (5 bases). CDR3 length equals 14 residues. Germline V gives CDR1 KGHSH, CDR2 LQKENI. V was cut by 10 bases and J by 6 bases, with 21 bases left in between. Here the CDR3 DNA reads TGTGCCATATCCCGGGACCCGTTTCAGGCTGAAGCTTTCTTT. Translated: CAISRDPFQAEAFF.

This clonotype was detected many times. The chain links TRBV10-3 to TRBJ2-5, with 7 bases matching TRBD1. Germline trimming cut 11 bases from V and 1 base from J; bases unmatched to any gene: 10. Looked up from germline, CDR1 is ENHRY and CDR2 is SYGVKD. This CDR3 contains 14 residues. CDR3 in amino acids: CASTWGQSQETQYF. CDR3 DNA: TGTGCCTCTACGTGGGGACAGTCCCAAGAGACCCAGTACTTC.

In its sample, this clonotype was seen a few times. The junction departs from the called germline gene at one end, perhaps through a read error. This sequence joins TRBV3-1 and TRBJ1-4; 7 bases fit TRBD1. Germline V gives CDR1 LGHDT, CDR2 YNNKEL (reference sequence). This CDR3 is 14 amino acids long. The CDR3 DNA follows: TGTGCCAGCAACCAAATGACAGGGAATGAAAAACTGTTTTTT. This translates into CASNQMTGNEKLFF.

The chain combines TRBV6-5 with TRBJ1-1; D ambiguous. V lost 6 bases and J lost 0, with 11 bases in between. Germline CDR1 is MNHEY and CDR2 is SVGAGI. CDR3 length: 14 amino acids. CDR3 residues: CASRPVLMNTEAFF. The CDR3 nucleotides read TGTGCCAGCAGGCCGGTACTAATGAACACTGAAGCTTTCTTT.

This sequence joins TRBV6-5 and TRBJ1-1; D remains ambiguous. Between the trimmed V and J ends, which lost 4 bases and 5 bases, there was a span of 14 bases. The length of the CDR3 is 14 residues. Germline lookup yields CDR1 MNHEY and CDR2 SVGAGI. The CDR3 DNA follows: TGTGCCAGCAGTTCATTATCGAGGATGACTGAAGCTTTCTTT. It specifies CASSSLSRMTEAFF.

This clonotype was counted many times. This chain uses TRBV4-1 with TRBJ1-5; 10 bases line up with TRBD1. The CDR3 is 15 residues long. Trimming took 4 bases from V and 7 from J; bases not matched to a gene: 7. Germline V gene lookup returns CDR1 MGHRA and CDR2 YSYEKL. The CDR3: CASSRMGQGMQPQHF. CDR3 DNA: TGCGCCAGCAGCCGGATGGGACAGGGGATGCAGCCCCAGCATTTT.

This clonotype was seen many times. The chain has TRBV6-1 and TRBJ2-6, with D perhaps matching TRBD2 (6 bases). Germline values: CDR1 MNHNS, CDR2 SASEGT. V dropped 3 bases and J dropped 4 bases, with 16 bases sitting between them. The CDR3 has 17 residues. The CDR3 bases are TGTGCCAGCAGTGAGGAGGGCGAAGCGGCAGGGGCCAACGTCCTGACTTTC. This gives the protein CASSEEGEAAGANVLTF.

This clonotype was counted only a few times. V usage is TRBV7-9 and J usage is TRBJ2-7, with D perhaps assigned TRBD1 or TRBD2 (5 bases each). There are 14 residues in the CDR3. Trimming removed 1 base at V and 6 bases at J, with 13 bases between. Germline assignment: CDR1 SEHNR and CDR2 FQNEAQ (reference sequence). CDR3: CASSLVYGASEQYF. The DNA for the CDR3 is TGTGCCAGCAGCTTAGTCTACGGGGCCAGCGAGCAGTACTTC.

There are many counts of this clonotype. This chain connects TRBV10-3 to TRBJ2-2, with D perhaps matching TRBD2 (5 bases). The CDR3 has 16 residues. From germline, CDR1 is ENHRY and CDR2 SYGVKD. V was clipped by 2 bases and J by 1 base, with 11 bases between them. The CDR3 protein is CAISERDSLNTGELFF. As DNA, the CDR3 is TGTGCCATCAGTGAGCGGGATTCCTTGAACACCGGGGAGCTGTTTTTT.

This clonotype was seen more than once but under ten times. This chain joins TRBV5-4 and TRBJ1-2, with D possibly matching TRBD1 (5 bases). The CDR3 sequence is 15 residues long. Germline-derived CDR1 and CDR2 are SGHNT and YYREEE (reference sequence). V shed 5 bases and J shed 5 bases, with 19 bases lying between them. For the CDR3, the DNA is TGTGCCAGCAGAAGAGGCGGGCAGGGAGAATATGGCTACACCTTC. Protein: CASRRGGQGEYGYTF.

This sequence joins TRBV12-3 or TRBV12-4 and TRBJ1-1; D gene ambiguous. The CDR3 sequence is 15 residues long. V was clipped by 4 bases and J by 4 bases, with 16 bases between them. CDR3 DNA: TGTGCCAGCAGTTGGGATCTGGGAGGAAGCACTGAAGCTTTCTTT. As protein: CASSWDLGGSTEAFF.

This clonotype appeared many times. This chain joins TRBV4-2 and TRBJ1-6; TRBD1 matches at 8 bases. Germline assignment: CDR1 LGHNA and CDR2 YNFKEQ. The trim removed 1 base at V and 10 bases at J, leaving 9 bases unmatched. The CDR3 spans 16 residues. The CDR3 bases are TGTGCCAGCAGCCAAGGGGAGGACAGGGTGGACTCACCCCTCCACTTT. This gives the protein CASSQGEDRVDSPLHF.

The chain carries TRBV7-2 and TRBJ2-7; D gene uncertain. V was trimmed by 1 base and J by 7 bases, leaving 11 bases between them. The CDR3 spans 13 residues. Germline values: CDR1 SGHTA, CDR2 FQGNSA. CDR3 coding DNA: TGTGCCAGCAGCTTAGTGGGCCCTGTAGAGCAGTACTTC. The encoded protein is CASSLVGPVEQYF.

This clonotype occurred many times. The CDR3 loop is CASNRWGVLNSPLHF. The CDR3 coding sequence is TGTGCCAGCAACCGGTGGGGGGTCCTTAATTCACCCCTCCACTTT. J is TRBJ1-6 and V is TRBV7-2, with TRBD1 as a possible D gene (5 bases). With 7 bases removed from V and 6 bases from J, the gap between germline ends came to 16 bases. Germline CDR1 is SGHTA and CDR2 is FQGNSA. There are 15 residues in the CDR3.

This clonotype has only a few counts. V gene TRBV12-3 or TRBV12-4 combines with J gene TRBJ2-5; D might be TRBD1 (5 bases). V was trimmed by 1 base and J by 12 bases, leaving 9 bases between them. This CDR3 has 11 residues. CDR3 sequence (DNA): TGTGCCAGCAGTTTAGGCCAGGGCAAGTACTTC. As protein: CASSLGQGKYF.

Many counts were recorded for this clonotype. CDR3 DNA: TGTGCCAGCAGTTTTTCCAGGGGGCGTAGTGGCTACACCTTC. It yields the protein CASSFSRGRSGYTF. This rearrangement joins TRBV12-3 or TRBV12-4 to TRBJ1-2; 8 nucleotides align to TRBD1. J lost 7 bases, V lost 3 bases, and 7 bases had no gene match. CDR3 length equals 14 residues.

The gene calls are TRBV7-2 and TRBJ2-3; 7 bases align to TRBD2. CDR3 length equals 16 residues. J gave up 4 bases and V 1 base, and 8 bases lay outside the gene matches. CDR1 is SGHTA, CDR2 FQGNSA, per germline. CDR3 bases: TGTGCCAGCAGCTTAGAAGCGACTAGCAGGGCAGATACGCAGTATTTT. Amino acid sequence: CASSLEATSRADTQYF.

This clonotype was seen at least ten times. This chain connects TRBV27 to TRBJ1-1; 8 bases align to TRBD1. The CDR3 runs 17 residues. Germline V CDR1 and CDR2: MNHEY, SMNVEV (reference sequence). Trimming took 6 bases from V and 0 from J; bases not matched to a gene: 12. The CDR3 is CASRRQLDRGLNTEAFF. The DNA for the CDR3 is TGTGCCAGCAGACGTCAACTCGACAGGGGACTGAACACTGAAGCTTTCTTT.

The J gene is TRBJ1-5, the V gene TRBV6-5, with D maybe TRBD1 (5 bases). The CDR3 loop spans 19 amino acids. The V end lost 2 bases, the J end lost 7 bases, and 27 bases lay between the germline ends. Germline V gene lookup returns CDR1 MNHEY and CDR2 SVGAGI. This chain's CDR3 is CASSYTPSGQGVTGQPQHF. CDR3 bases: TGTGCCAGCAGTTACACGCCCTCAGGGCAAGGGGTAACCGGGCAGCCCCAGCATTTT.

This clonotype was detected many times. V and J are TRBV13 and TRBJ2-7; no clear D gene. V was clipped by 5 bases and J by 2 bases, with 19 bases between them. Germline CDR1 is PRHDT and CDR2 is FYEKMQ (reference sequence). This CDR3 is 16 amino acids long. The CDR3 sequence: CASSLQTHEGTYEQYF. The CDR3 DNA follows: TGTGCCAGCAGCCTGCAGACCCACGAAGGCACCTACGAGCAGTACTTC. Based on the CDR3 plus reference TRBV13 and TRBJ2-7, the full variable domain is AAGVIQSPRHLIKEKRETATLKCYPIPRHDTVYWYQQGPGQDPQFLISFYEKMQSDKGSIPDRFSAQQFSDYHSELNMSSLELGDSALYFCASSLQTHEGTYEQYFGPGTRLTVT.

This clonotype was observed at least ten times. The chain joins TRBV9 to TRBJ1-6; a weak D match, TRBD1 (6 bases). CDR3 length: 18 residues. Trimming pared 3 bases from V and 0 bases from J, leaving 16 bases between. Germline-derived CDR1 and CDR2 are SGDLS and YYNGEE. In DNA, the CDR3 is TGTGCCAGCAGCGGATACGGACAGCAGAGCTCCTATAATTCACCCCTCCACTTT. Its translation is CASSGYGQQSSYNSPLHF.

The sample holds many counts of this clonotype. V gene TRBV5-1 combines with J gene TRBJ2-3, with D perhaps matching TRBD2 (5 bases). The V end lost 0 bases, the J end lost 3 bases, and 11 bases lay between the germline ends. The CDR3 is 15 amino acids. Germline-derived CDR1 and CDR2 are SGHRS and YFSETQ. This CDR3 reads CASSLASTNTDTQYF. The CDR3 nucleotides are TGCGCCAGCAGCTTGGCCTCGACTAATACAGATACGCAGTATTTT.

CDR3 amino acids: CASSSPLSNQPQHF. In DNA, the CDR3 is TGTGCCAGCAGCTCCCCATTAAGCAATCAGCCCCAGCATTTT. The chain has TRBV11-2 and TRBJ1-5; no clear D gene. In germline, CDR1 is SGHAT, CDR2 FQNNGV. CDR3 length equals 14 residues. Trimming cost V 4 bases and J 1 base, with 8 bases left between them.

This clonotype was seen more than once but under ten times. The chain carries TRBV5-1 and TRBJ2-3; weak D call: TRBD2 (6 bases). Germline V CDR1 and CDR2: SGHRS, YFSETQ. CDR3 length: 15 amino acids. The germline V and J ends were trimmed by 4 bases and 2 bases, with 14 bases remaining between them. The CDR3 DNA is TGCGCCAGCAGCCTCCGGGGCGGGGCCACAGATACGCAGTATTTT. The encoded protein is CASSLRGGATDTQYF. Complete variable domain (other parts from reference TRBV5-1 and TRBJ2-3): KAGVTQTPRYLIKTRGQQVTLSCSPISGHRSVSWYQQTPGQGLQFLFEYFSETQRNKGNFPGRFSGRQFSNSRSEMNVSTLELGDSALYLCASSLRGGATDTQYFGPGTRLTVL.

This clonotype was seen many times. The CDR3 loop is CASTRPGTGSMDTEAFF. CDR3 coding DNA: TGTGCCAGCACCCGACCCGGGACAGGGTCAATGGACACTGAAGCTTTCTTT. The V call is TRBV12-3 or TRBV12-4, the J call TRBJ1-1; 9 nucleotides line up with TRBD1. V trimming: 7 bases; J trimming: 3 bases; junction bases outside the gene matches: 15. The CDR3 is 17 residues long.

This clonotype was picked up many times. This chain joins TRBV5-1 and TRBJ1-1; TRBD1 agrees at 7 bases. The ends lost 3 bases at V and 5 bases at J; junction bases unmatched: 10. Per germline, CDR1 SGHRS and CDR2 YFSETQ. The CDR3 consists of 15 residues. The CDR3 loop reads CASSWRQGRGTEAFF. The CDR3 DNA is TGCGCCAGCAGCTGGAGACAGGGAAGGGGGACTGAAGCTTTCTTT. Full variable domain (rest looked up from reference TRBV5-1 and TRBJ1-1): KAGVTQTPRYLIKTRGQQVTLSCSPISGHRSVSWYQQTPGQGLQFLFEYFSETQRNKGNFPGRFSGRQFSNSRSEMNVSTLELGDSALYLCASSWRQGRGTEAFFGQGTRLTVV.